This is a list of T cell receptor beta chains from one sample in a study of T-cell memory formation after mild COVID-19. TCRdb passed the 5' RACE reads through MiXCR, listing each CDR3 protein once. The sample lists a few hundred thousand distinct CDR3 sequences, under 25% seen once, with about 12% in the top ten. The sequenced sample was PBMCs or a T cell subset sorted from them (not recorded which). All receptors come from an adult woman who had mild COVID-19 (a few samples of this study predate the infection). Cell type and time point are not known. CDR3s include the opening cysteine and the closing phenylalanine or tryptophan. A D gene is named only where the DNA matches it firmly. The size of a clone is reported for some rows only, either as once, few or many, or as a class for expanded clones.

few TRBJ2-2 TRBD2 TRBV12-3/TRBV12-4 CASSEGAGVSNTGELFF TGTGCCAGCAGTGAAGGGGCGGGAGTCTCGAACACCGGGGAGCTGTTTTTT
few TRBJ2-1 NA TRBV7-9 CASSYEVSYNEQFF TGTGCCAGCAGCTACGAGGTTTCCTACAATGAGCAGTTCTTC
few TRBJ2-1 NA TRBV19 CASSMNGGPYNEQFF TGTGCCAGTAGTATGAATGGGGGGCCGTACAATGAGCAGTTCTTC
NA TRBJ1-6 NA TRBV4-2 CASSQDLSQAIYNSPLHF TGTGCCAGCAGCCAAGATCTCTCACAGGCCATCTATAATTCACCCCTCCACTTT
NA TRBJ2-3 NA TRBV7-2 CASSRRVDTQYF TGTGCCAGCAGCCGGAGGGTGGATACGCAGTATTTT
once TRBJ1-1 NA TRBV7-9 CASSPSLSLNTEAFF TGTGCCAGCAGCCCATCCCTTTCACTGAACACTGAAGCTTTCTTT
NA TRBJ2-7 NA TRBV7-9 CASSLGRVSYEQYF TGTGCCAGCAGCTTGGGGCGGGTCTCCTACGAGCAGTACTTC
NA TRBJ2-3 TRBD2 TRBV6-6 CASSYRAGQRGNTDTQYF TGTGCCAGCAGTTACAGGGCGGGCCAGCGGGGAAACACAGATACGCAGTATTTT
many TRBJ1-3 TRBD1 TRBV20-1 CSARVGQGASGNTIYF TGCAGTGCTAGAGTGGGCCAGGGGGCGTCTGGAAACACCATATATTTT
few TRBJ1-1 NA TRBV15 CATSRVQGDTEAFF TGTGCCACCAGCAGAGTACAGGGTGACACTGAAGCTTTCTTT
NA TRBJ1-5 TRBD1 TRBV12-3/TRBV12-4 CASRLGTVLFQPQHF TGTGCCAGCAGACTCGGGACAGTCCTCTTTCAGCCCCAGCATTTT
few TRBJ2-3 TRBD1 TRBV5-1 CASSNRGSTDTQYF TGCGCCAGCAGTAACAGGGGAAGCACAGATACGCAGTATTTT
NA TRBJ1-2 TRBD1 TRBV20-1 CSARDRVLANYGYTF TGCAGTGCTAGGGACAGGGTTTTAGCTAACTATGGCTACACCTTC
NA TRBJ2-3 NA TRBV7-9 CASSLRSASTDTQYF TGTGCCAGCAGCTTAAGGTCAGCTAGCACAGATACGCAGTATTTT
NA TRBJ2-7 NA TRBV15 CATSREVRGGRTYEQYF TGTGCCACCAGCAGAGAAGTGAGGGGGGGTCGGACCTACGAGCAGTACTTC
once TRBJ1-2 NA TRBV24-1 CATRGLYGYTF TGTGCCACCAGGGGGCTATATGGCTACACCTTC
few TRBJ2-1 NA TRBV7-3 CASSLKGSRARDKNEQFF TGTGCCAGCAGCTTAAAGGGGAGTCGGGCGCGGGACAAAAATGAGCAGTTCTTC
NA TRBJ1-6 TRBD1 TRBV3-1 CASRAPGQANSPLHF TGTGCCAGCAGGGCTCCGGGACAGGCAAATTCACCCCTCCACTTT
NA TRBJ2-5 TRBD1 TRBV11-3 CASRQTGWETQYF TGTGCCAGCAGGCAGACAGGGTGGGAGACCCAGTACTTC
few TRBJ2-1 NA TRBV20-1 CSAPGLYNEQFF TGCAGTGCACCGGGACTGTACAATGAGCAGTTCTTC
many TRBJ2-3 TRBD2 TRBV24-1 CATSALAGEGDTQYF TGTGCCACCAGTGCATTAGCGGGGGAGGGAGATACGCAGTATTTT
NA TRBJ2-7 NA TRBV7-2 CASSLGMGEQYF TGTGCCAGCAGCTTAGGGATGGGCGAGCAGTACTTC